A single sample is the source of the 4 T cell receptor beta chains below, sequenced in a study of T cell responses to AZD1222 COVID-19 vaccine. Clones were sequenced by immunoSEQ multiplex PCR, and TCRdb holds only the in-frame ones, with some missing. The sample shows some 150,000 clones, around 92% of them seen only once. The sequences come from peripheral blood, collected on day 0 of MenACWY control vaccination. Receptors were obtained from an adult in good health.

The V call is TRBV6-4, the J call TRBJ1-1, with D unresolved. The germline V gene has CDR1 MRHNA and CDR2 SNTAGT. The CDR3 spans 13 residues. Between the trimmed V and J ends, which lost 5 bases and 1 base, there was a span of 8 bases. DNA for the CDR3: TGTGCCAGCAGTTTAAAACGGAACACTGAAGCTTTCTTT. It encodes CASSLKRNTEAFF.

CDR3 region: CASSERAEAFF. DNA of the CDR3: TGTGCCAGCAGTGAAAGGGCGGAGGCTTTCTTT. The rearrangement joins TRBV25-1 to TRBJ1-1; D unresolved. CDR1 is MGHDK, CDR2 SYGVNS, per germline. The CDR3 loop spans 11 amino acids. V lost 2 bases to trimming and J lost 11 bases, with 9 bases between them.

The chain employs TRBV2 and TRBJ2-3; D ambiguous. Germline V lookup: CDR1 SNHLY, CDR2 FYNNEI. The CDR3 runs to 11 residues. Deletions cut 4 bases from V and 2 bases from J, with 1 base between. CDR3 loop: CASSVTDTQYF. The CDR3 coding sequence is TGTGCCAGCAGTGTCACAGATACGCAGTATTTT.

The chain combines TRBV13 with TRBJ2-7; TRBD2 matches at 7 bases. This CDR3 has 14 residues. Germline V CDR1 and CDR2: PRHDT, FYEKMQ (reference sequence). J lost 7 bases, V lost 5 bases, and 11 bases had no gene match. In DNA form, the CDR3 reads TGTGCCAGCAGCCCCCGGGGGGTAGCGCGGGAGCAGTACTTC. It encodes CASSPRGVAREQYF.